This TCR beta chain was captured in a study of cytomegalovirus exposure and HLA in healthy donors. PCR was performed using 60 Vbeta and 13 Jbeta primers. TCRdb keeps only in-frame clones here, not all; method: immunoSEQ multiplex PCR. The sample includes 77,000 or so clones, about 80% of them seen just once. Overall study findings and caveats: Researchers catalogued approximately 170 TCR beta chains as cytomegalovirus-associated.

This CDR3 has 14 residues. V was clipped by 3 bases and J by 3 bases; unmatched bases: 5. The V gene's germline CDR1 is SGHTA and CDR2 FQGNSA. Concerning this clone itself: The antigen is not known.

The sample comprised PBMCs. The TCR originated in a woman aged 40 to 49 in good health and CMV-seronegative. This chain connects TRBV7-2 to TRBJ2-7; 7 nucleotides line up with TRBD1. The CDR3 nucleotides are TGTGCCAGCAGCTTGGGATGGGACAGCTACGAGCAGTACTTC. Translating gives CASSLGWDSYEQYF.